This T cell receptor (beta chain) was recovered during a study of low-dose radiotherapy and immunotherapy resistance in tumors. Study-wide context: A dose of 1 Gy per fraction every two weeks went to Cohort 2, totaling 13 Gy over 26 weeks. Intravenous administration to patients comprised nivolumab at 240 mg every two weeks and ipilimumab at 1 mg/kg every six weeks.

V lost 2 bases, J lost 6 bases, and 7 bases stayed unmatched. The germline gives CDR1 SEHNR, CDR2 FQNEAQ (reference sequence). This CDR3 is built from 15 residues. Time point denoted: before trial treatment. This clonotype was seen repeatedly, ten times or more. Covering alpha and beta chains, TRAV- and TRBV-specific primers were used for the first-strand cDNA. The TCRs were subjected to amplification over approximately 19 PCR cycles employing a constant-region primer in conjunction with a V-primer adapter. TCRdb analysed the reads with MiXCR anew, one entry per CDR3 protein. The repertoire holds tens of thousands of distinct CDR3 sequences, with roughly 31% as singletons.

Here the sequenced sample was PBMCs, taken before treatment. This TCR came from a male donor with gallbladder cancer. The chain carries TRBV7-9 and TRBJ2-1; 7 bases match TRBD1. This chain's CDR3 is CASSLMGTASNEQFF. The CDR3 nucleotides are TGTGCCAGCAGCTTAATGGGGACAGCTAGCAATGAGCAGTTCTTC.